One and the same sample provided the 7 T cell receptor beta chains below, sequenced in a study of shared clonotypes between healthy human individuals (TCRdb year 2020). Library preparation used the immunoSEQ multiplex PCR assay. Held by TCRdb, this immuneACCESS table contains in-frame sequences only and omits some clones. Under half of the omission traces to an unresolved V gene where checked; the cause of the rest is unknown. Here the sample has around 990,000 clones; approximately 80% occur a single time. The top ten clones comprise 0.89% of the sample. Sequencing was carried out using memory CD4+ T cells from PBMCs. The sample's cell subset or site label is to be understood as: CD45RA-negative fraction. The receptor set was obtained from a man younger than 35 in good health. Some clones in this sample may be carry-over from other donors' samples.

J is TRBJ2-4 and V is TRBV7-8; TRBD2 is a possible D gene (5 bases). The V and J ends lost 3 bases and 2 bases respectively, with 8 bases between them. This CDR3 contains 14 residues. Germline CDR1 reads SGHVS; CDR2 reads FQNEAQ. The CDR3, as DNA: TGTGCCAGCAGCTTGGGAGACACCAAAAACATTCAGTACTTC. Protein product: CASSLGDTKNIQYF.

The chain links TRBV15 to TRBJ2-1, with 10 bases matching TRBD2. Per germline, CDR1 LNHNV and CDR2 YYDKDF (reference sequence). The ends lost 1 base at V and 5 bases at J; junction bases unmatched: 2. The CDR3 length is 15 residues. The CDR3 sequence is CATSRGLAGDNEQFF. For the CDR3, the DNA is TGTGCCACCAGCAGAGGACTAGCGGGCGACAATGAGCAGTTCTTC.

The chain is built from TRBV18 and TRBJ2-5; D ambiguous. Trimming removed 2 bases from V and 7 bases from J, with 11 bases in between. Germline values: CDR1 KGHSH, CDR2 LQKENI. The CDR3 spans 13 residues. CDR3 coding DNA: TGTGCCAGCTCACCAGCGACTTCCGGGACCCAGTACTTC. Amino acids: CASSPATSGTQYF.

V gene TRBV6-5 combines with J gene TRBJ2-5; 11 nucleotides align to TRBD2. The V gene's germline CDR1 is MNHEY and CDR2 SVGAGI. This CDR3 is built from 15 residues. J lost 5 bases, V lost 5 bases, and 7 bases had no gene match. CDR3 sequence: CASSTGLAASETQYF. CDR3 sequence (DNA): TGTGCCAGCAGTACGGGACTAGCGGCCTCCGAGACCCAGTACTTC.

The J gene is TRBJ1-1, the V gene TRBV2; 7 bases line up with TRBD1. Trimming took 6 bases from V and 5 from J; bases not matched to a gene: 18. CDR1 and CDR2 (germline): SNHLY, FYNNEI. CDR3 length: 17 residues. Written as DNA, the CDR3 is TGTGCCAGCAGCTTTCTCCCCCTCACGCAGGGGGGGACTGAAGCTTTCTTT. It specifies CASSFLPLTQGGTEAFF.

The rearrangement links TRBV7-3 to TRBJ2-5; D gene unclear. Germline values: CDR1 SGHTA, CDR2 FQGTGA. V was pared by 5 bases and J by 0 bases, with 10 bases between. The CDR3 totals 14 residues. CDR3 in amino acids: CASSPQTDQETQYF. The DNA for the CDR3 is TGTGCCAGCAGCCCCCAGACGGACCAAGAGACCCAGTACTTC.

Turning to this clone: In the same sample, other DNA sequences code for this CDR3. V and J are TRBV15 and TRBJ1-1; 8 nucleotides agree with TRBD1. CDR1 LNHNV and CDR2 YYDKDF come from the germline V gene (reference sequence). The V and J ends lost 3 bases and 1 base, in that order; junction bases with no gene match: 4. The CDR3 has 15 residues. The DNA of the CDR3 is TGTGCCACCAGCAGGGGAGGGACAGGGAACACTGAAGCTTTCTTT. Translation gives CATSRGGTGNTEAFF.